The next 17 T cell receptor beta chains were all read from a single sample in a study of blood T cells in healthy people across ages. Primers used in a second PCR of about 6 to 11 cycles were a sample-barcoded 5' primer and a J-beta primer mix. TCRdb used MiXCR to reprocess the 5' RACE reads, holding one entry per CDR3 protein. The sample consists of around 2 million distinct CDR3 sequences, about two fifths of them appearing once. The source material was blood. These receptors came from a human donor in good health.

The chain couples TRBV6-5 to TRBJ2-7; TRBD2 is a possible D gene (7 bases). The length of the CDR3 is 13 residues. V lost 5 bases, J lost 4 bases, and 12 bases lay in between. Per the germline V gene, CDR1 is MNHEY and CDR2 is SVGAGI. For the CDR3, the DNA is TGTGCCAGCAGTGAGGGGGGGGATTACGAGCAGTACTTC. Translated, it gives CASSEGGDYEQYF.

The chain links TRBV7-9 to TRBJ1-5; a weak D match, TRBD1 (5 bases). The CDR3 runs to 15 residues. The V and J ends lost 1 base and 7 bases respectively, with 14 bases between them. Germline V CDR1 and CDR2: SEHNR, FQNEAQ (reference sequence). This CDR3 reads CASSLGGPFDQPQHF. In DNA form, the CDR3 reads TGTGCCAGCAGCTTAGGGGGCCCATTTGACCAGCCCCAGCATTTT.

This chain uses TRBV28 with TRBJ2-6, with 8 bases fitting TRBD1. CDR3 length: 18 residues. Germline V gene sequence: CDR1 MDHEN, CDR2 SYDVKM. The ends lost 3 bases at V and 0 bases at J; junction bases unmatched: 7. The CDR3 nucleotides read TGTGCCAGCAGTTTGGAGAAGGGACAGGACTCTGGGGCCAACGTCCTGACTTTC. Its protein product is CASSLEKGQDSGANVLTF.

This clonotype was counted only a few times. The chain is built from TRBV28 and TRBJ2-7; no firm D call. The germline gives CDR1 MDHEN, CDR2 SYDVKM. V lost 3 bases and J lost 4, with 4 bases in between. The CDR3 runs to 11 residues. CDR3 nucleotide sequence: TGTGCCAGCAGTTTCAAGTACGAGCAGTACTTC. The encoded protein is CASSFKYEQYF.

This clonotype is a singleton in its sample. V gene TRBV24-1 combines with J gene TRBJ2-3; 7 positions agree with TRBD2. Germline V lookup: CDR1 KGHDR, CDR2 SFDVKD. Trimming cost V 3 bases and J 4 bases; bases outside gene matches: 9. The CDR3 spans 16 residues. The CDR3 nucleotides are TGTGCCACCAGTGATCCAAGACTAGCCGGCGCAGATACGCAGTATTTT. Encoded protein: CATSDPRLAGADTQYF.

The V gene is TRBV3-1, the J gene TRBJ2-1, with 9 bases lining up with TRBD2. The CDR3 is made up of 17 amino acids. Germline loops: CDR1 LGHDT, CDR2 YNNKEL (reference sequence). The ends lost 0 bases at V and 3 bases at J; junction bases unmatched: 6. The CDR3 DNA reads TGTGCCAGCAGCCAAGAGCGGGGGGGGGTGAACTACAATGAGCAGTTCTTC. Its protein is CASSQERGGVNYNEQFF.

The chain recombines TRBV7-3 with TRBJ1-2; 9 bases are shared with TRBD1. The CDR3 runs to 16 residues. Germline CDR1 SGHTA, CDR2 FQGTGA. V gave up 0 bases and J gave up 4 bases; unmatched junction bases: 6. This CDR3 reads CASSLTGQGGLYGYTF. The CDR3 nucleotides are TGTGCCAGCAGCTTAACGGGACAGGGTGGCCTCTATGGCTACACCTTC.

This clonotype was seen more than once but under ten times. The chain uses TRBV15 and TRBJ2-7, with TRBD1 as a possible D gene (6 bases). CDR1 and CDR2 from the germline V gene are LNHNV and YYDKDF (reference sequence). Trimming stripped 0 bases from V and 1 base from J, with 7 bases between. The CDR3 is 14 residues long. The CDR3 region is CATSREGTSYEQYF. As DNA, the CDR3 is TGTGCCACCAGCAGAGAAGGGACATCCTACGAGCAGTACTTC.

CDR3 nucleotide sequence: TGTGCCAGCAGCCAAGAAACCCCAAATGGGCAGTATTTT. Translating it yields CASSQETPNGQYF. V and J are TRBV3-1 and TRBJ2-3; D uncertain. Germline assignment: CDR1 LGHDT and CDR2 YNNKEL (reference sequence). The V and J ends lost 0 bases and 11 bases respectively, with 12 bases between them. The CDR3 is 13 amino acids.

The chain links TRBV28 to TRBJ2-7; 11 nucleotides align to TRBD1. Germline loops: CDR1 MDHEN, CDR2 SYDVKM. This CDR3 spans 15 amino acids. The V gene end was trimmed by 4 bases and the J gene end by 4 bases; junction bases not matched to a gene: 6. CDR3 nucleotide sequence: TGTGCCAGCAGTTGGGACAGGGGGGAAAGGTACGAGCAGTACTTC. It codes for CASSWDRGERYEQYF. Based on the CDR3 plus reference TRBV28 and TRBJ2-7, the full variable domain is DVKVTQSSRYLVKRTGEKVFLECVQDMDHENMFWYRQDPGLGLRLIYFSYDVKMKEKGDIPEGYSVSREKKERFSLILESASTNQTSMYLCASSWDRGERYEQYFGPGTRLTVT.

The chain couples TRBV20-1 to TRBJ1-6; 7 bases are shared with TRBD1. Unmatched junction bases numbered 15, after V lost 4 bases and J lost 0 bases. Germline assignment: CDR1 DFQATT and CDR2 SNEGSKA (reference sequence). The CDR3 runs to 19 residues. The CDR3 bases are TGCAGTGCTACCAGGGACAGCATCATTTCGAGCTCCTATAATTCACCCCTCCACTTT. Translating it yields CSATRDSIISSSYNSPLHF.

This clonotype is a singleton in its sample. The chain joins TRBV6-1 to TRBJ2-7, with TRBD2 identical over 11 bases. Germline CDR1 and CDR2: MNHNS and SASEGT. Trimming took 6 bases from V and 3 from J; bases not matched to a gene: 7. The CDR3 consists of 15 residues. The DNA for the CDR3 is TGTGCCAGCAGGGCAGTAGCGGGGGGGGTCTACGAGCAGTACTTC. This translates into CASRAVAGGVYEQYF.

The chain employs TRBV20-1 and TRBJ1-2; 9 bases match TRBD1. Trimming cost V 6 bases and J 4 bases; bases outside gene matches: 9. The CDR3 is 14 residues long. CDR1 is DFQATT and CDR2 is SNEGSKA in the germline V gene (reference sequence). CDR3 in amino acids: CSARRDRDGYGYTF. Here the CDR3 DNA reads TGCAGTGCGAGGAGGGACAGGGATGGCTATGGCTACACCTTC.

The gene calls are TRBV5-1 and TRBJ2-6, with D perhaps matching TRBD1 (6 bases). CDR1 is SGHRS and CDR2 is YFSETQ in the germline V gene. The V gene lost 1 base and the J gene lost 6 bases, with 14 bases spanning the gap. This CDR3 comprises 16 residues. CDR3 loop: CASSLLGRGEANVLTF. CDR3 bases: TGCGCCAGCAGCTTGTTGGGCAGGGGCGAGGCCAACGTCCTGACTTTC.

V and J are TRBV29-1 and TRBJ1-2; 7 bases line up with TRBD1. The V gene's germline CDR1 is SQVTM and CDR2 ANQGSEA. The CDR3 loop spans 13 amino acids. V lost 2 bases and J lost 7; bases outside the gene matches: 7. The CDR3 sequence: CSVEKSQGVGYTF. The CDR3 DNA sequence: TGCAGCGTTGAAAAGAGTCAGGGGGTTGGCTACACCTTC.

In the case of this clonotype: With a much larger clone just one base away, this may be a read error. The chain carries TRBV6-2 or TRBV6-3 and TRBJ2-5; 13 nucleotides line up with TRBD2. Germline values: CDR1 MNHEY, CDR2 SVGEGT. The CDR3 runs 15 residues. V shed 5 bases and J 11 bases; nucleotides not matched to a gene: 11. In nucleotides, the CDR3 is TGTGCCAGCAGTCGGGGACTAGCGGGGACCAATGAGCAGTACTTC. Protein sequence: CASSRGLAGTNEQYF.

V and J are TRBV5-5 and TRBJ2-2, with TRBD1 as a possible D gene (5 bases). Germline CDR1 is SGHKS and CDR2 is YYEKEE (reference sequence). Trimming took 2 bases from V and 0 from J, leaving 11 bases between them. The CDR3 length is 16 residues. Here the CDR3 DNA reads TGTGCCAGCAGCTTCTATTGGGGCGCGAACACCGGGGAGCTGTTTTTT. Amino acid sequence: CASSFYWGANTGELFF.